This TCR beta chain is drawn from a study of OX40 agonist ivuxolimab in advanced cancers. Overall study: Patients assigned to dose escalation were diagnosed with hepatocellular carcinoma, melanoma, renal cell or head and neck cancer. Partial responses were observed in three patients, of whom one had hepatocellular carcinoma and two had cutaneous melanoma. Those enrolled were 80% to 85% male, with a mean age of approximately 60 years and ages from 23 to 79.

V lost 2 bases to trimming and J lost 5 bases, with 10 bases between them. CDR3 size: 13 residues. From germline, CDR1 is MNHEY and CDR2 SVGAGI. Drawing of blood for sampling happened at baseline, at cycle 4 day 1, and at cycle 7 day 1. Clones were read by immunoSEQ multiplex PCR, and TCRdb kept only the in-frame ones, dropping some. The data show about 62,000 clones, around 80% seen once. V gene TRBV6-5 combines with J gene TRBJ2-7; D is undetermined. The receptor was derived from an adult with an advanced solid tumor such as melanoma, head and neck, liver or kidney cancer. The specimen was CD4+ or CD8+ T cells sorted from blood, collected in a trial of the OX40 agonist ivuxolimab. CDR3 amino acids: CASSYARVDEQYF. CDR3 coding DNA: TGTGCCAGCAGTTACGCCAGAGTGGACGAGCAGTACTTC.